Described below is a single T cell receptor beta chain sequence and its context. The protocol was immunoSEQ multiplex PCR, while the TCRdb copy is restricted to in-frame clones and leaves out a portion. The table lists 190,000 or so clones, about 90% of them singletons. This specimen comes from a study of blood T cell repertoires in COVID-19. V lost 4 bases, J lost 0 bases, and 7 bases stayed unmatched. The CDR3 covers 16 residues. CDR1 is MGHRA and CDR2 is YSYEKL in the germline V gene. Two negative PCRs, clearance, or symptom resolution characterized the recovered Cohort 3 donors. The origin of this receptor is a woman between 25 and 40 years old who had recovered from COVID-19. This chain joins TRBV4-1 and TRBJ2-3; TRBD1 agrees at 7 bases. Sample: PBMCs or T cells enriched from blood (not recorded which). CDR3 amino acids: CASSRRDSLSTDTQYF. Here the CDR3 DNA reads TGCGCCAGCAGCCGTCGGGACAGTCTTAGCACAGATACGCAGTATTTT.